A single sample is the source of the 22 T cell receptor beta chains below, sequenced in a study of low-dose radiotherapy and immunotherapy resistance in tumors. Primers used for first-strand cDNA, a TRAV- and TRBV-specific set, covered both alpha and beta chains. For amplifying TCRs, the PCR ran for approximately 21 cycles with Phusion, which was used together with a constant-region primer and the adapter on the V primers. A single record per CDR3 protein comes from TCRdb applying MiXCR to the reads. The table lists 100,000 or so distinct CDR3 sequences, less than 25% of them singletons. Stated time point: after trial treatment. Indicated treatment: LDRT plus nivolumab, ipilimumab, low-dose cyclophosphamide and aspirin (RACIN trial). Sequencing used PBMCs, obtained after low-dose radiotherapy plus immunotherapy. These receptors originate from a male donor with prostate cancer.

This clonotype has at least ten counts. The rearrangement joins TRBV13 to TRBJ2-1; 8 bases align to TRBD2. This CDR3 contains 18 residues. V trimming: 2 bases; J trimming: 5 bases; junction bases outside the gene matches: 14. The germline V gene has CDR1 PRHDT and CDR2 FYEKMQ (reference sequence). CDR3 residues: CASSLSVFRGGRNNEQFF. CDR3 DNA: TGTGCCAGCAGCTTATCAGTTTTTCGGGGGGGCCGAAACAATGAGCAGTTCTTC.

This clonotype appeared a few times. Here the CDR3 reads CSVEGGGVSAEAFF. The CDR3 nucleotides read TGCAGCGTTGAAGGGGGGGGGGTCTCTGCTGAAGCTTTCTTT. V gene TRBV29-1 combines with J gene TRBJ1-1; D possibly corresponds to TRBD1 (5 bases). Between the trimmed V and J ends, which lost 1 base and 6 bases, there was a span of 15 bases. The CDR3 loop spans 14 amino acids. The germline gives CDR1 SQVTM, CDR2 ANQGSEA. The complete variable domain, with remaining parts taken from reference TRBV29-1 and TRBJ1-1, reads SAVISQKPSRDICQRGTSLTIQCQVDSQVTMMFWYRQQPGQSLTLIATANQGSEATYESGFVIDKFPISRPNLTFSTLTVSNMSPEDSSIYLCSVEGGGVSAEAFFGQGTRLTVV.

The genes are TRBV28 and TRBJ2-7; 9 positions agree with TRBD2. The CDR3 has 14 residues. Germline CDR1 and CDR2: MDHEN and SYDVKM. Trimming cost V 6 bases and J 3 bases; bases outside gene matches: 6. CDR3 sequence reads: CASSVAGELYEQYF. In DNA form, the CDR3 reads TGTGCCAGCAGCGTAGCGGGAGAACTCTACGAGCAGTACTTC.

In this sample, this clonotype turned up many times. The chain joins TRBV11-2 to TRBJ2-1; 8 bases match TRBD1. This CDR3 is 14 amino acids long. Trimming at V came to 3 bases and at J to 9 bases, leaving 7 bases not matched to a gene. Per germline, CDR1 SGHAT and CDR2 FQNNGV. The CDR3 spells CASSLDRVEGEQFF. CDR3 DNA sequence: TGTGCCAGCAGCTTGGACAGGGTAGAAGGTGAGCAGTTCTTC.

CDR3 loop: CATGRGGGRNEQYF. DNA of the CDR3: TGCGCCACCGGGCGCGGAGGGGGACGCAATGAGCAGTACTTC. The chain uses TRBV5-1 and TRBJ2-7, with D perhaps given as TRBD1 or TRBD2 (6 bases each). Trimming stripped 9 bases from V and 7 bases from J, with 23 bases between. The germline gives CDR1 SGHRS, CDR2 YFSETQ. This CDR3 has 14 residues.

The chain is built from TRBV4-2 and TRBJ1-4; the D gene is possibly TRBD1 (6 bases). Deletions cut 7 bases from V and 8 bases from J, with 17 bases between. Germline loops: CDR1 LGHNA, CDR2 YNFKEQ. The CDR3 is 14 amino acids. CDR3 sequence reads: CASTNLAGAEKLFF. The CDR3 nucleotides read TGTGCCAGCACCAACCTAGCGGGGGCGGAAAAACTGTTTTTT.

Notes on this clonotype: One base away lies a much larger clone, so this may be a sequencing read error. The CDR3, as DNA: TGTGCCAGCAGCTCTCCCGGGACACAAGCTGAAGCTTTCTTT. This translates into CASSSPGTQAEAFF. V is TRBV7-9 and J is TRBJ1-1, with a weak D call TRBD1 (6 bases). CDR1 is SEHNR, CDR2 FQNEAQ, per germline (reference sequence). This CDR3 region has 14 residues. Trimming shortened V by 4 bases and J by 6 bases, and 15 bases separated the two germline ends.

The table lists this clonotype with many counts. The CDR3 spells CASSLAVAGVSPGYTF. The CDR3 nucleotides read TGTGCCAGCAGCTTAGCTGTTGCAGGTGTGTCTCCTGGCTACACCTTC. This rearrangement joins TRBV7-9 to TRBJ1-2, with D unresolved. The V end was cut by 0 bases, the J end by 7 bases, with 18 bases between. There are 16 residues in the CDR3. Germline loops: CDR1 SEHNR, CDR2 FQNEAQ (reference sequence).

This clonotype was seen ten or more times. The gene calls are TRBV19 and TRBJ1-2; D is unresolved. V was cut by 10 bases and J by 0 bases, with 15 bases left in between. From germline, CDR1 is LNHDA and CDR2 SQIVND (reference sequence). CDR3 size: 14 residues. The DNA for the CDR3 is TGTGCCACCGCCCCCCCCGGGGCTAACTATGGCTACACCTTC. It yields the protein CATAPPGANYGYTF.

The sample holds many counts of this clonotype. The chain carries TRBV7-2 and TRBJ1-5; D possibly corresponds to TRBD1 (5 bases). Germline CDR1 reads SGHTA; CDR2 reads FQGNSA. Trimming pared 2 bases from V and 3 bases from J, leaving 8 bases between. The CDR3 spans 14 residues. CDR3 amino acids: CASSLRGNNQPQHF. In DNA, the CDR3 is TGTGCCAGCAGCTTACGGGGGAACAATCAGCCCCAGCATTTT.

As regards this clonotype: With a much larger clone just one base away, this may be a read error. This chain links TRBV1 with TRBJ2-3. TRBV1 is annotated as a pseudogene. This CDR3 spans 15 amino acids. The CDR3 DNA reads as TGCGCCAGCAGCCAAGATTTTGATCAGACAGATACGCAGTATTTT. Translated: CASSQDFDQTDTQYF.

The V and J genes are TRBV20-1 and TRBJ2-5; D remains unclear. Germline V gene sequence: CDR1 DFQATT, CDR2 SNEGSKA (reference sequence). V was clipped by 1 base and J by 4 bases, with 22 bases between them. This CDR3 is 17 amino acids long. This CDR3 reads CSARGPRRADPRETQYF. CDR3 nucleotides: TGCAGTGCTAGAGGCCCACGTCGGGCGGACCCCCGAGAGACCCAGTACTTC.

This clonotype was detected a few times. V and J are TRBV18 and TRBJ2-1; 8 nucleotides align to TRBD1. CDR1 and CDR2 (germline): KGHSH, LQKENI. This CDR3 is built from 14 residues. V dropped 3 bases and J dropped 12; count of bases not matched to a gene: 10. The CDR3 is CASSPTGEVRRQFF. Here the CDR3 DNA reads TGTGCCAGCTCACCGACAGGGGAGGTTCGACGGCAGTTCTTC.

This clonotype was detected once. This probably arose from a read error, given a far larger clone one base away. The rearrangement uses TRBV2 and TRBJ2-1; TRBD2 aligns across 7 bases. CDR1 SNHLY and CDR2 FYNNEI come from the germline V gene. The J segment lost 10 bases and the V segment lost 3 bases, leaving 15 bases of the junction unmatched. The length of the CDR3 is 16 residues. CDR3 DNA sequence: TGTGCCAGCAGTGATATGGGTCTAGCGGCTCCCTACGAGCAGTTCTTC. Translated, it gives CASSDMGLAAPYEQFF.

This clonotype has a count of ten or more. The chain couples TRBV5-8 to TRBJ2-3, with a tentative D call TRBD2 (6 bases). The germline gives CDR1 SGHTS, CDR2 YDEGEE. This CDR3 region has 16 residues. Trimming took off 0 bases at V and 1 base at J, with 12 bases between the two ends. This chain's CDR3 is CASSLASPGGTDTQYF. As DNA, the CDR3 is TGTGCCAGCAGCTTGGCCTCGCCGGGGGGCACAGATACGCAGTATTTT.

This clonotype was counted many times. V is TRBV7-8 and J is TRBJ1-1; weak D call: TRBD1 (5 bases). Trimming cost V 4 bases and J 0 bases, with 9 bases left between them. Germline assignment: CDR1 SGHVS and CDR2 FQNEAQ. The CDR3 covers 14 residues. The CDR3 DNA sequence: TGTGCCAGCAGCTACCAGGGCCTGAACACTGAAGCTTTCTTT. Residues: CASSYQGLNTEAFF.

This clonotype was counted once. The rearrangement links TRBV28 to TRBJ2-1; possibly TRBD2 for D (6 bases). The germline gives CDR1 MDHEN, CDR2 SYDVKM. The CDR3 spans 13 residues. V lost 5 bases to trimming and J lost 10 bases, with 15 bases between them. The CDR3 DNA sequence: TGTGCCAGCAGTAGCCCGGGAGTTGGAGAGCAGTTCTTC. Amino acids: CASSSPGVGEQFF.

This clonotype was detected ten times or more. CDR3 bases: TGTGCCAGCCTGGGACAGGGTGAGAAAGAGACCCAGTACTTC. This translates into CASLGQGEKETQYF. The V gene is TRBV2, the J gene TRBJ2-5, with 9 bases that match TRBD1. J gave up 3 bases and V 8 bases, and 7 bases lay outside the gene matches. CDR1 SNHLY and CDR2 FYNNEI come from the germline V gene. This CDR3 region has 14 residues.

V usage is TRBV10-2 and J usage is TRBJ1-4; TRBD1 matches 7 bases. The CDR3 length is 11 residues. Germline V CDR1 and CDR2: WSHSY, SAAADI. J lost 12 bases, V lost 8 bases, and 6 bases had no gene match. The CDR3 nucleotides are TGCGCCAGCGCCTCGGGGACAGAACTGTTTTTT. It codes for CASASGTELFF.

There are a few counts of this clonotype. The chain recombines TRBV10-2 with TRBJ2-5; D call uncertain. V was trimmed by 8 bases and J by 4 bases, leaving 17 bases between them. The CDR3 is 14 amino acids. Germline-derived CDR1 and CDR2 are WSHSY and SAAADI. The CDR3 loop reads CASSTARPSETQYF. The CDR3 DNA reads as TGCGCCAGCTCGACTGCCAGACCCTCAGAGACCCAGTACTTC.

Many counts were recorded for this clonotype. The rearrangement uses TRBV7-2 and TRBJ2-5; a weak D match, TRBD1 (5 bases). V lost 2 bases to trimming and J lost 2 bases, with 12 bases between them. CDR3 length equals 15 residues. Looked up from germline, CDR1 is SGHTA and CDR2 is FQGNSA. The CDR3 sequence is CASSLWTTPQETQYF. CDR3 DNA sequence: TGTGCCAGCAGCTTATGGACAACGCCGCAAGAGACCCAGTACTTC.

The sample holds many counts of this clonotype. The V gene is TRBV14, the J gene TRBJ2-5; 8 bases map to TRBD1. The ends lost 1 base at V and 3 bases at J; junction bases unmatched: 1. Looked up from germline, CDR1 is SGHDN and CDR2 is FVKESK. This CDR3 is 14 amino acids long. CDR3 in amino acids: CASSQVDREETQYF. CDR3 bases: TGTGCCAGCAGCCAAGTGGACAGGGAAGAGACCCAGTACTTC.